Listed below are T cell receptor beta chains from one sample, sequenced in a study of cytomegalovirus exposure and HLA in healthy donors. Measured with immunoSEQ multiplex PCR; TCRdb has only the in-frame clones, and not every one. Counted here are about 140,000 clones, more than 70% occurring once; the ten biggest clones make up about 11%. The source material was PBMCs. The origin of the receptors is a man between 18 and 35 years old in good health and CMV-seropositive. The CDR3 runs from the conserved cysteine through the conserved F or W. The D gene is left open where the match is weak. Some rows have no size entry. The others give once, few or many, or a class for an expanded clone.

few,NA,TRBJ2-3,TRBV7-8,TGTGCCAGCAGCTTAGGGGGCTATACAGATACGCAGTATTTT,CASSLGGYTDTQYF
NA,NA,TRBJ1-1,TRBV10-3,TGTGCCGCCGGGGAGCGGGAAGCTTTCTTT,CAAGEREAFF
NA,NA,TRBJ2-7,TRBV6-5,TGTGCCAGCAGTTACAGGGACTTAGACGAGCAGTACTTC,CASSYRDLDEQYF
NA,TRBD2,TRBJ2-5,TRBV5-4,TGTGCCAGCAGCGGGCGGGAGAGAGGGGAGACCCAGTACTTC,CASSGRERGETQYF
NA,NA,TRBJ1-3,TRBV9,TGTGCCAGCAGCCCTATAACGGCTGGAAACACCATATATTTT,CASSPITAGNTIYF
NA,NA,TRBJ2-7,TRBV4-1,TGCGCCAGCAGCCAGTTGCTAGCAAGCTCCTACGAGCAGTACTTC,CASSQLLASSYEQYF
medium-sized,NA,TRBJ1-1,TRBV28,TGTGCCAGCAGTTTAGGTGTAGCCGGGAACACTGAAGCTTTCTTT,CASSLGVAGNTEAFF
NA,NA,TRBJ2-7,TRBV21-1,TGTGCCGCCCCCCCGGGGAGCCACGAGCAGTACTTC,CAAPPGSHEQYF
NA,NA,TRBJ1-1,TRBV18,TGTGCCAGCCGCGGCAACACTGAAGCTTTCTTT,CASRGNTEAFF
NA,NA,TRBJ2-7,TRBV5-1,TGCGCCAGCAGCCCCAACACAGGGTATCCGTACTTC,CASSPNTGYPYF
once,TRBD1,TRBJ2-7,TRBV10-3,TGTGCCATCAGTGAAACCGGGACAGGGGAGTTCGAGCAGTACTTC,CAISETGTGEFEQYF
NA,NA,TRBJ1-5,TRBV7-6,TGTGCCAGCAGCTTAGAAGGGGATAGCAATCAGCCCCAGCATTTT,CASSLEGDSNQPQHF
NA,TRBD2,TRBJ2-2,TRBV7-3,TGTGCCAGCAGCTTAGCGGGAGGATCGAACACCGGGGAGCTGTTTTTT,CASSLAGGSNTGELFF
NA,NA,TRBJ2-7,TRBV29-1,TGCAGCGTTGGTGGCAGGGGTACCGAGCAGTACTTC,CSVGGRGTEQYF
NA,NA,TRBJ2-1,TRBV15,TGTGCCACCAGCAGCCCCCTTCGGGATCCCCTCAATGAGCAGTTCTTC,CATSSPLRDPLNEQFF
NA,TRBD1,TRBJ2-1,TRBV10-3,TGTGCCATCAGTGAGTCAGGGGGCTATGAGCAGTTCTTC,CAISESGGYEQFF
NA,NA,TRBJ2-7,TRBV5-6,TGTGCCAGCAGCTTCCTGGGCTCCTACGAGCAGTACTTC,CASSFLGSYEQYF
NA,TRBD1,TRBJ2-2,TRBV7-2,TGTGCCAGCAGCTTAGGTGGGACAGTCACCGGGGAGCTGTTTTTT,CASSLGGTVTGELFF
once,TRBD2,TRBJ2-7,TRBV5-1,TGCGCCAGCAGCCCCGCACCTAGCGGCATCTACGAGCAGTACTTC,CASSPAPSGIYEQYF
few,NA,TRBJ1-5,TRBV7-9,TGTGCCAGCAGCCCTCGCCGGGATCAGCCCCAGCATTTT,CASSPRRDQPQHF
NA,NA,TRBJ1-1,TRBV30,TGTTTAGGAAGGTGGGCCAATGAAGCTTTCTTT,CLGRWANEAFF
NA,TRBD1,TRBJ1-3,TRBV18,TGTGCCAGCTCACCATCGCAGGGGGCGCGAGGAAACACCATATATTTT,CASSPSQGARGNTIYF
NA,NA,TRBJ2-7,TRBV27,TGTGCCAGCAGCCGCGTCCCGACAGGCTCCTACGAGCAGTACTTC,CASSRVPTGSYEQYF
once,NA,TRBJ1-2,TRBV28,TGTGCCAGCAGTCACCTACAGTCTACGGGGGGCTACACCTTC,CASSHLQSTGGYTF